The rows below give T cell receptor beta chains drawn from one sample of a study of siplizumab effects on memory and regulatory T cells. TCRdb's table, derived via immunoSEQ multiplex PCR, lists solely in-frame clones and lacks some. The sample yields around 78,000 clones, less than 95% seen once. Sequencing was done on a sample of CD8+ T cells sorted from blood. The receptors here all came from a human donor in good health. Both conserved end residues are part of each CDR3. D genes are given only for firm matches. Rows give clone size only sometimes, using once, few, many, or a class for an expanded clone.

size: few
V: TRBV14
D: TRBD1
J: TRBJ1-2
DNA: TGTGCCAGCAGCCAAACGGGACAGCGATCCTATGGCTACACCTTC
CDR3: CASSQTGQRSYGYTF

size: -
V: TRBV7-9
D: -
J: TRBJ2-7
DNA: TGTGCCAGCAGCTTAGTTGGAATCAACGAGCAGTACTTC
CDR3: CASSLVGINEQYF

size: -
V: TRBV9
D: -
J: TRBJ2-7
DNA: TGTGCCAGCAGTCCCAGCGGGCTTGACTACGAGCAGTACTTC
CDR3: CASSPSGLDYEQYF

size: -
V: TRBV7-6
D: -
J: TRBJ1-1
DNA: TGTGCCAGCAGCTTAGGGACAGCGGAAGCTTTCTTT
CDR3: CASSLGTAEAFF

size: once
V: TRBV7-9
D: -
J: TRBJ1-1
DNA: TGTGCCAGCAGACCGGCGGGGATGAACACTGAAGCTTTCTTT
CDR3: CASRPAGMNTEAFF

size: -
V: TRBV5-6
D: -
J: TRBJ2-1
DNA: TGTGCCAGCAGCTTGGGCGGGGTCTCCTACAATGAGCAGTTCTTC
CDR3: CASSLGGVSYNEQFF

size: once
V: TRBV6-5
D: -
J: TRBJ1-1
DNA: TGTGCCAGCAGTTACGCCGCGGGGTTTGAAGCTTTCTTT
CDR3: CASSYAAGFEAFF

size: -
V: TRBV27
D: -
J: TRBJ2-1
DNA: TGTGCCAGCAGTCCTTTGGGGGGGGCCCCCCCTGAGCAGTTCTTC
CDR3: CASSPLGGAPPEQFF

size: once
V: TRBV7-6
D: TRBD2
J: TRBJ2-3
DNA: TGTGCCAGCAGCCTCCATCCTAGCGGGGGCACAGATACGCAGTATTTT
CDR3: CASSLHPSGGTDTQYF

size: -
V: TRBV6-1
D: -
J: TRBJ1-1
DNA: TGTGCCAGCAGTGATCCTTTACAGGGCGGTGAAGCTTTCTTT
CDR3: CASSDPLQGGEAFF

size: -
V: TRBV5-4
D: -
J: TRBJ2-3
DNA: TGTGCCAGCAGCTCAGGGATGGATACGCAGTATTTT
CDR3: CASSSGMDTQYF

size: -
V: TRBV20-1
D: -
J: TRBJ1-1
DNA: TGCAGTGCTTGGGAATACACTGAAGCTTTCTTT
CDR3: CSAWEYTEAFF

size: -
V: TRBV30
D: TRBD1
J: TRBJ1-5
DNA: TGTGCCTGGAGTCTTCAGGGGGATCAGCCCCAGCATTTT
CDR3: CAWSLQGDQPQHF

size: -
V: TRBV7-2
D: -
J: TRBJ2-7
DNA: TGTGCCAGCAGCTCCGAGGCATTAACAGGCGGATCCTACGAGCAGTACTTC
CDR3: CASSSEALTGGSYEQYF

size: -
V: TRBV27
D: -
J: TRBJ2-1
DNA: TGTGCCAGCTCAGCAGGGGCCACGCACAATGAGCAGTTCTTC
CDR3: CASSAGATHNEQFF

size: once
V: TRBV25-1
D: TRBD1
J: TRBJ2-2
DNA: TGTGCCAGTAGGACAGGGCTCACCGGGGAGCTGTTTTTT
CDR3: CASRTGLTGELFF

size: -
V: TRBV7-8
D: TRBD2
J: TRBJ2-3
DNA: TGTGCCAGCAGCCAAATAGGGACTAGCTTCTATACTAGCACAGATACGCAGTATTTT
CDR3: CASSQIGTSFYTSTDTQYF

size: -
V: TRBV27
D: TRBD1
J: TRBJ1-1
DNA: TGTGCCAGCAGTGCCAGGACAGGGGGAGCTTTCTTT
CDR3: CASSARTGGAFF

size: -
V: TRBV5-6
D: TRBD1
J: TRBJ1-5
DNA: TGTGCCAGCAGCTTGGGCAGGGGGCGGAATCAGCCCCAGCATTTT
CDR3: CASSLGRGRNQPQHF

size: -
V: TRBV27
D: -
J: TRBJ1-1
DNA: TGTGCCAGCAGTTTTGGAGTTATCACTGAAGCTTTCTTT
CDR3: CASSFGVITEAFF

size: -
V: TRBV6-6
D: TRBD1
J: TRBJ2-1
DNA: TGTGCCAGCGGGACAGGGGGGACGAATGAGCAGTTCTTC
CDR3: CASGTGGTNEQFF

size: once
V: TRBV27
D: -
J: TRBJ1-6
DNA: TGTGCCAGCAGCCTGGGGTTAGGCTCACCCCTCCACTTT
CDR3: CASSLGLGSPLHF

size: -
V: TRBV5-1
D: TRBD2
J: TRBJ2-1
DNA: TGCGCCAGCACCCCTGCCGGGACTAGCGTTTACAATGAGCAGTTCTTC
CDR3: CASTPAGTSVYNEQFF

size: -
V: TRBV7-9
D: -
J: TRBJ2-7
DNA: TGTGCCAGCAGCCCATTCTCGGGACTCGGCTTCGAGCAGTACTTC
CDR3: CASSPFSGLGFEQYF

size: -
V: TRBV12-5
D: -
J: TRBJ2-5
DNA: TGTGCTAGTGGACTCCTTAGCGGCCAAGAGACCCAGTACTTC
CDR3: CASGLLSGQETQYF

size: -
V: TRBV18
D: -
J: TRBJ2-5
DNA: TGTGCCAGCTCACCAGGGCACGGGCCGTCCCAAGAGACCCAGTACTTC
CDR3: CASSPGHGPSQETQYF

size: -
V: TRBV11-2
D: -
J: TRBJ1-1
DNA: TGTGCCAGCAGCCCGATGCTTGGGGTTACCGAAGCTTTCTTT
CDR3: CASSPMLGVTEAFF

size: -
V: TRBV25-1
D: -
J: TRBJ1-1
DNA: TGTGCCAGCAGTGAATATGTAGGGGCTTTAGCTTTCTTT
CDR3: CASSEYVGALAFF

size: -
V: TRBV7-9
D: -
J: TRBJ1-5
DNA: TGTGCCAGCAGCTTAGGGAGCTCTGGGCACCAGCCCCAGCATTTT
CDR3: CASSLGSSGHQPQHF

size: once
V: TRBV2
D: -
J: TRBJ1-1
DNA: TGTGCCAGCAGTGAGGACCAGAACACTGAAGCTTTCTTT
CDR3: CASSEDQNTEAFF

size: -
V: TRBV4-1
D: -
J: TRBJ1-3
DNA: TGCGCCAGCAGCCAAGCGGGAAACACCATATATTTT
CDR3: CASSQAGNTIYF

size: -
V: TRBV7-8
D: TRBD1
J: TRBJ2-6
DNA: TGTGCCAGCAGCTTAGCTTCAGGGGGTGACTCTGGGGCCAACGTCCTGACTTTC
CDR3: CASSLASGGDSGANVLTF

size: -
V: TRBV4-1
D: -
J: TRBJ1-1
DNA: TGCGCCAGCAGCTTGGGACGGGGGAACACTGAAGCTTTCTTT
CDR3: CASSLGRGNTEAFF

size: -
V: TRBV5-4
D: -
J: TRBJ2-2
DNA: TGTGCCAGCAGCCCAGTCACCGGGGAGCTGTTTTTT
CDR3: CASSPVTGELFF

size: -
V: TRBV30
D: TRBD1
J: TRBJ2-3
DNA: TGTGCCTGGAGTGGGACAGGGGGGGCGGATACGCAGTATTTT
CDR3: CAWSGTGGADTQYF

size: -
V: TRBV5-8
D: -
J: TRBJ1-1
DNA: TGTGCCAGCAGCTTGGCCGATATGAACACTGAAGCTTTCTTT
CDR3: CASSLADMNTEAFF

size: once
V: TRBV15
D: TRBD2
J: TRBJ2-7
DNA: TGTGCCACCGGGGCGGGGGGGAACGGCCGGTTGGAGCAGTACTTC
CDR3: CATGAGGNGRLEQYF

size: once
V: TRBV7-9
D: -
J: TRBJ1-5
DNA: TGTGCCAGCAGCGGGGCAGGGGCATATCAGCCCCAGCATTTT
CDR3: CASSGAGAYQPQHF

size: -
V: TRBV10-3
D: -
J: TRBJ2-7
DNA: TGTGCCATCAGCACCCCGGACTTGACCTACGAGCAGTACTTC
CDR3: CAISTPDLTYEQYF

size: once
V: TRBV19
D: -
J: TRBJ2-2
DNA: TGTGCCAGTAGTAATTACACCGGGGAGCTGTTTTTT
CDR3: CASSNYTGELFF

size: -
V: TRBV5-8
D: -
J: TRBJ2-7
DNA: TGTGCCAGCAGCCCCTATGCCTACGAGCAGTACTTC
CDR3: CASSPYAYEQYF

size: -
V: TRBV19
D: -
J: TRBJ2-3
DNA: TGTGCCACTGCTACTTGGGGGGCCAGCACAGATACGCAGTATTTT
CDR3: CATATWGASTDTQYF

size: -
V: TRBV7-6
D: -
J: TRBJ1-1
DNA: TGTGCCAGCAGCTCTTTCGGACCGGAGAACACTGAAGCTTTCTTT
CDR3: CASSSFGPENTEAFF

size: -
V: TRBV7-2
D: -
J: TRBJ2-7
DNA: TGTGCCAGCAGCTGGGGAATCCCCTACGAGCAGTACTTC
CDR3: CASSWGIPYEQYF

size: -
V: TRBV18
D: TRBD1
J: TRBJ1-1
DNA: TGTGCCAGCTCACTTGGGACAGGGGGCCCGAGTACTGAAGCTTTCTTT
CDR3: CASSLGTGGPSTEAFF

size: -
V: TRBV27
D: -
J: TRBJ1-5
DNA: TGTGCCAGCTGGGGGGGGGATTGTCGGCCCCAGCATTTT
CDR3: CASWGGDCRPQHF

size: -
V: TRBV11-2
D: -
J: TRBJ2-2
DNA: TGTGCCAGCAGCTTAGATCCCACCGGGGAGCTGTTTTTT
CDR3: CASSLDPTGELFF

size: -
V: TRBV5-4
D: -
J: TRBJ1-4
DNA: TGTGCCAGCAGCTTGTGGCAGGAGGTAAAGGAAAAACTGTTTTTT
CDR3: CASSLWQEVKEKLFF